The T cell receptor (beta chain) described here comes from a study of tumour-infiltrating T cells in Burkitt lymphoma. Study information: Survival, overall and progression-free, tracked with productive clonality.

Measured with immunoSEQ multiplex PCR; TCRdb has only the in-frame clones, and not every one. The sample lists 4,000 to 6,000 clones, approximately 11% occurring once. V was pared by 0 bases and J by 0 bases, with 6 bases between. The CDR3 length is 15 residues. Germline CDR1 and CDR2: SGDLS and YYNGEE. Sequenced sample: tumor tissue. The chain couples TRBV9 to TRBJ2-2; D remains unclear. The source of this sequence is a human donor with diffuse large B-cell lymphoma. CDR3 nucleotides: TGTGCCAGCAGCGTAGCTGACGCGAACACCGGGGAGCTGTTTTTT. Protein product: CASSVADANTGELFF. The full variable domain, its missing parts supplied by reference TRBV9 and TRBJ2-2, is DSGVTQTPKHLITATGQRVTLRCSPRSGDLSVYWYQQSLDQGLQFLIQYYNGEERAKGNILERFSAQQFPDLHSELNLSSLELGDSALYFCASSVADANTGELFFGEGSRLTVL.